The 14 T cell receptor beta chains below come from one sample, sequenced in a study of control samples from healthy donors and cancer patients. Clones were sequenced by immunoSEQ multiplex PCR, and TCRdb holds only the in-frame ones, with some missing. The table records approximately 90,000 clones, approximately 86% of them present only once. Sequencing was carried out using blood. The origin of the receptors is a man aged 25-45 years in good health.

This clone showed up just once. Different DNA sequences within this sample yield the same CDR3. The V call is TRBV12-3 or TRBV12-4, the J call TRBJ2-7, with D maybe TRBD2 (5 bases). V was shortened by 3 bases and J by 4 bases, with 7 bases between the two germline ends. The CDR3 is 12 amino acids. The CDR3 region is CASSFRGYEQYF. CDR3 DNA sequence: TGTGCCAGCAGTTTTCGAGGGTACGAGCAGTACTTC.

The chain recombines TRBV9 with TRBJ2-3; perhaps TRBD1 as D (5 bases). Trimming removed 5 bases from V and 4 bases from J, with 8 bases in between. CDR1 and CDR2 (germline): SGDLS, YYNGEE. CDR3 length: 12 amino acids. For the CDR3, the DNA is TGTGCCAGCAGAGCAGGGCCAGATACGCAGTATTTT. It codes for CASRAGPDTQYF.

As for this clone: Within the sample, other DNA sequences also encode this same CDR3. The chain joins TRBV6-1 to TRBJ1-1; D not certain. The V and J ends lost 3 bases and 5 bases respectively, with 10 bases between them. This CDR3 has 13 residues. CDR1 MNHNS and CDR2 SASEGT come from the germline V gene. CDR3 sequence reads: CASSETLGTEAFF. The CDR3 region has the DNA TGTGCCAGCAGTGAGACGCTGGGAACTGAAGCTTTCTTT.

V and J are TRBV19 and TRBJ2-5; TRBD2 matches at 7 bases. This CDR3 is built from 16 residues. The germline gives CDR1 LNHDA, CDR2 SQIVND (reference sequence). J gave up 2 bases and V 2 bases, and 8 bases lay outside the gene matches. The CDR3 DNA sequence: TGTGCCAGTAGTATAAGACCGAGCGGGGTACAAGAGACCCAGTACTTC. Translating it yields CASSIRPSGVQETQYF.

V gene TRBV28 combines with J gene TRBJ1-1; D ambiguous. The V end was cut by 3 bases, the J end by 3 bases, with 8 bases between. CDR1 and CDR2 from the germline V gene are MDHEN and SYDVKM. The CDR3 is made up of 13 amino acids. CDR3 loop: CASSFRFDTEAFF. The CDR3 nucleotides read TGTGCCAGCAGTTTCCGATTCGACACTGAAGCTTTCTTT.

This sequence joins TRBV28 and TRBJ2-2; tentatively, D is TRBD1 (7 bases). The ends were cut back, 5 bases at V and 4 bases at J, with 8 bases in the middle. Germline CDR1 reads MDHEN; CDR2 reads SYDVKM. This CDR3 is built from 13 residues. The CDR3 region is CASSQGGTGELFF. The DNA for the CDR3 is TGTGCCAGCAGTCAGGGGGGCACCGGGGAGCTGTTTTTT.

The chain links TRBV11-2 to TRBJ2-3; D is possibly TRBD1 or TRBD2 (5 bases each). The CDR3 sequence is 16 residues long. Per germline, CDR1 SGHAT and CDR2 FQNNGV. Trimming removed 2 bases at V and 0 bases at J, with 12 bases between. The CDR3 nucleotides are TGTGCCAGCAGCTTAAATAGAGGGGCGAGCACAGATACGCAGTATTTT. It specifies CASSLNRGASTDTQYF.

V is TRBV30 and J is TRBJ2-7; D remains unclear. The CDR3 runs 12 residues. The germline gives CDR1 GTSNPN, CDR2 SVGIG (reference sequence). V was trimmed by 2 bases and J by 7 bases, leaving 12 bases between them. The CDR3 nucleotides are TGTGCCTGGAGTATGTATGGGCGAGAGCAGTACTTC. Translated, it gives CAWSMYGREQYF.

The chain carries TRBV27 and TRBJ1-6; a possible D gene is TRBD1 (6 bases). CDR3 length: 17 amino acids. V lost 5 bases, J lost 0 bases, and 14 bases lay in between. Germline assignment: CDR1 MNHEY and CDR2 SMNVEV (reference sequence). CDR3 amino acids: CASSDTQGSSYNSPLHF. Here the CDR3 DNA reads TGTGCCAGCAGTGATACCCAGGGGAGCTCCTATAATTCACCCCTCCACTTT.

In this sample, this clone turned up a few times. The rearrangement joins TRBV21-1 to TRBJ2-3; the tabulated D call, TRBD2, remains unverified against the DNA. TRBV21-1 is tagged as a pseudogene. The CDR3 covers 22 residues. The CDR3 here is CASSKPPAEWTSGGPSTDTQYF. The CDR3 DNA sequence: TGTGCCAGCAGCAAACCTCCGGCAGAATGGACTAGCGGGGGCCCTAGCACAGATACGCAGTATTTT.

This clone turned up a few times. The V gene is TRBV7-8, the J gene TRBJ1-6; the match to TRBD1 covers 7 bases. Trimming at V came to 1 base and at J to 10 bases, leaving 4 bases not matched to a gene. This CDR3 has 14 residues. Germline CDR1 and CDR2: SGHVS and FQNEAQ. CDR3 residues: CASSLVTGRSPLHF. For the CDR3, the DNA is TGTGCCAGCAGCTTAGTGACAGGGAGGTCACCCCTCCACTTT.

This clone has only a few counts. The J gene is TRBJ2-3, the V gene TRBV5-1, with TRBD2 matching over 13 bases. With V trimmed by 0 bases and J by 6 bases, 4 bases remained unmatched. Germline-derived CDR1 and CDR2 are SGHRS and YFSETQ. CDR3 length: 16 residues. The chain's CDR3 is CASSLGGLAGADTQYF. For the CDR3, the DNA is TGCGCCAGCAGCTTGGGTGGACTAGCGGGGGCGGATACGCAGTATTTT.

The chain recombines TRBV10-3 with TRBJ1-4, with 8 bases fitting TRBD1. The CDR3 is 15 residues long. The germline V gene encodes CDR1 ENHRY and CDR2 SYGVKD. With 2 bases clipped from V and 8 bases from J, the junction kept 7 bases outside the gene matches. The CDR3 DNA reads TGTGCCATCAGTGAGCGGTCAGGGGGCCTCGAAAAACTGTTTTTT. It specifies CAISERSGGLEKLFF.

The chain employs TRBV7-2 and TRBJ1-1; the match to TRBD1 covers 8 bases. Unmatched junction bases numbered 4, after V lost 5 bases and J lost 5 bases. The CDR3 runs 13 residues. Germline CDR1 is SGHTA and CDR2 is FQGNSA. CDR3 nucleotides: TGTGCCAGCAGCCAGGACAGGGTTACTGAAGCTTTCTTT. It codes for CASSQDRVTEAFF.